This T cell receptor beta chain was profiled in a study of blood T cell repertoires in COVID-19. In the study overall: Some COVID-19 samples were acute and others convalescent; all came from the United States, Italy and Spain. T cells, B-cell-depleted T cells, or PBMCs provided the cDNA or gDNA that served as material.

The CDR3 covers 14 residues. Germline assignment: CDR1 MGHRA and CDR2 YSYEKL. V dropped 3 bases and J dropped 1 base, with 9 bases sitting between them. As originally analysed: Researchers report that nucleated cell counts were estimated from reference gene primer amplification. Assay used: immunoSEQ multiplex PCR; TCRdb lists only in-frame clones, some missing. V and J calls and clone size come straight from that table; D and trimming were deduced from the DNA. Of 300,000 to 400,000 clones in the sample, approximately 86% were seen once. This TCR was sampled from a human donor in a cohort sampled during active COVID-19. V gene TRBV4-1 combines with J gene TRBJ1-1; TRBD1 is a possible D gene (5 bases). The specimen was peripheral blood. The chain's CDR3 is CASSQSRENTEAFF. CDR3 nucleotide sequence: TGCGCCAGCAGCCAGTCCAGGGAGAACACTGAAGCTTTCTTT.